This T cell receptor beta chain was recorded in a study of PD-1 blockade in classical Hodgkin lymphoma. Study as a whole: Nivolumab dosed at 3 mg/kg went to patients intravenously every 2 weeks. Overall study results and limits: Lower baseline TCR diversity was reported for newly diagnosed patients than for healthy donors. By C4D1, diversity of CD4+ TCRs had risen significantly, whereas that of CD8+ TCRs had not.

Regarding this clone: The antigen is not known.

V lost 2 bases and J 1 base, leaving 8 bases between the germline ends. Germline V gene sequence: CDR1 LNHDA, CDR2 SQIVND (reference sequence). CDR3 length: 14 residues. Every patient was affected by relapse after autologous stem cell transplantation, while exposure to brentuximab vedotin was not uniform. Researchers report purifying CD4+ T cells from thawed PBMCs by magnetic negative selection. Classification of best responses gave complete response, partial response or progressive disease. Method: immunoSEQ multiplex PCR; TCRdb's copy keeps in-frame clones and lacks some. In the table there are around 7,700 clones, roughly 88% of which are singletons.

The chain combines TRBV19 with TRBJ1-2; D remains ambiguous. This TCR came from a human donor with classical Hodgkin lymphoma. The sample was CD4+ T cells from blood, taken at baseline. In DNA form, the CDR3 reads TGTGCCAGTAGTATATATCAGCTTAACTATGGCTACACCTTC. Translation gives CASSIYQLNYGYTF.